Below, 8 T cell receptor beta chains from the same sample are listed, as sequenced in a study of CD8 T cells in ankylosing spondylitis (dated by TCRdb to the late 2010s). Antigens of these TCRs are unknown. Overall study results and their limits: Blood from ankylosing spondylitis patients appeared to be characterized by a TCR beta motif composed of eight highly homologous amino acid variants.

The library was obtained by 5' RACE. Sequencing was carried out with an Illumina HiSeq 2500. Using fastp trimming at Q25 and MiXCR clonotype assembly, TCRdb reanalyzed the public sequencing data and kept in-frame beta chains. Identical CDR3 protein sequences are pooled into one entry, listed with their most common genes and DNA. The sample table lists fewer than 550,000 distinct CDR3 sequences, approximately 5% of them with a count of one. The ten largest account for around 3.5% of the sample. Sequenced sample: blood, either unsorted or a sorted T cell fraction (not recorded which). These receptors came from a male donor with ankylosing spondylitis.

The chain combines TRBV18 with TRBJ2-5; D is undetermined. The CDR3 covers 14 residues. V was pared by 5 bases and J by 1 base, with 11 bases between. The germline V gene has CDR1 KGHSH and CDR2 LQKENI. CDR3 region: CASSTVNGQETQYF. The CDR3 nucleotides read TGTGCCAGCTCAACGGTGAACGGCCAAGAGACCCAGTACTTC.

This clonotype was counted many times. The chain recombines TRBV5-1 with TRBJ1-1; no clear D gene. Germline CDR1 SGHRS, CDR2 YFSETQ. This CDR3 has 14 residues. V was shortened by 5 bases and J by 7 bases, with 18 bases between the two germline ends. The DNA of the CDR3 is TGCGCCAGCAGGGACTCTGGGGAGAGCCTTGAAGCTTTCTTT. Translating gives CASRDSGESLEAFF.

This clonotype showed up many times. The gene calls are TRBV5-6 and TRBJ1-2, with D perhaps matching TRBD1 (6 bases). V lost 4 bases, J lost 4 bases, and 23 bases lay in between. In germline, CDR1 is SGHDT, CDR2 YYEEEE. The CDR3 is 17 amino acids. For the CDR3, the DNA is TGTGCCAGCAGCCCAATCGACAGGCCGTATGGGGGCTATGGCTACACCTTC. This gives the protein CASSPIDRPYGGYGYTF.

This clonotype was seen repeatedly, ten times or more. The chain recombines TRBV15 with TRBJ1-5; no firm D call. In germline, CDR1 is LNHNV, CDR2 YYDKDF (reference sequence). CDR3 length: 15 amino acids. V lost 0 bases and J lost 7, with 13 bases in between. This CDR3 reads CATSRDSEGEQPQHF. CDR3 DNA sequence: TGTGCCACCAGCAGAGATTCGGAGGGTGAGCAGCCCCAGCATTTT.

This clonotype was counted many times. V and J are TRBV9 and TRBJ2-2; 9 bases are shared with TRBD1. Germline V lookup: CDR1 SGDLS, CDR2 YYNGEE. The CDR3 length is 16 residues. V was pared by 5 bases and J by 6 bases, with 11 bases of the junction left unmatched. The CDR3 nucleotides are TGTGCCAGCAGTCTCAAAACAGGGGGCAGGGCCGGGGAGCTGTTTTTT. This codes for CASSLKTGGRAGELFF.

The rearrangement links TRBV7-8 to TRBJ2-1; 8 bases line up with TRBD1. This CDR3 is built from 14 residues. After removal of 3 bases from V and 2 bases from J, the junction contained 0 bases not matched to a gene. Germline CDR1 is SGHVS and CDR2 is FQNEAQ. The CDR3 sequence: CASSLDRAYNEQFF. The CDR3 DNA follows: TGTGCCAGCAGCTTGGACAGGGCCTACAATGAGCAGTTCTTC.

This clonotype appeared many times. The chain recombines TRBV4-3 with TRBJ2-1; 7 bases line up with TRBD2. With 2 bases clipped from V and 3 bases from J, the junction kept 7 bases outside the gene matches. In germline, CDR1 is LGHNA, CDR2 YSLEER. This CDR3 region has 16 residues. The CDR3 DNA follows: TGCGCCAGCAGCCAAAGGGAGGGGTTAGGCTACAATGAGCAGTTCTTC. Residues: CASSQREGLGYNEQFF.

This clonotype was seen many times. The chain uses TRBV29-1 and TRBJ2-7; D perhaps matches TRBD2 (6 bases). Germline CDR1 reads SQVTM; CDR2 reads ANQGSEA. The CDR3 length is 14 residues. The ends were cut back, 5 bases at V and 3 bases at J, with 17 bases in the middle. The CDR3 protein is CSVTPGANFYEQYF. CDR3 DNA sequence: TGCAGCGTTACCCCGGGAGCCAATTTCTACGAGCAGTACTTC.